These T cell receptor beta chains were read from a single sample in a study of T cells after yellow fever vaccination. TCRdb fed the 5' RACE reads into MiXCR, producing one record per CDR3 protein. The sample holds 450,000 to 650,000 distinct CDR3 sequences; around an eighth are singletons and the top ten take around 15%. The material was PBMCs, obtained on the day of the yellow fever booster vaccination. The receptors shown here come from a man aged 25-45 years who received the YFV17D yellow fever vaccine. The CDR3 runs from the conserved cysteine through the conserved F or W. Each record gives: J gene, V gene, clone size, D gene, CDR3 protein, CDR3 DNA. The D gene is left open where the match is weak. The size entry is marked missing in some rows and otherwise reads once, few, many or a size class.

J gene: TRBJ1-2
V gene: TRBV5-4
clone size: .
D gene: .
CDR3 protein: CASSGGGGGYGYTF
CDR3 DNA: TGTGCCAGCAGCGGCGGCGGAGGGGGCTATGGCTACACCTTC

J gene: TRBJ1-3
V gene: TRBV30
clone size: few
D gene: .
CDR3 protein: CAWNSNSGNTIYF
CDR3 DNA: TGTGCCTGGAATTCTAACTCTGGAAACACCATATATTTT

J gene: TRBJ2-7
V gene: TRBV28
clone size: many
D gene: .
CDR3 protein: CASSPPPGSYEQYF
CDR3 DNA: TGTGCCAGCAGCCCACCCCCAGGGAGCTACGAGCAGTACTTC

J gene: TRBJ2-2
V gene: TRBV15
clone size: few
D gene: .
CDR3 protein: CATSRVMMNTGELFF
CDR3 DNA: TGTGCCACCAGCAGGGTCATGATGAACACCGGGGAGCTGTTTTTT

J gene: TRBJ2-7
V gene: TRBV15
clone size: .
D gene: .
CDR3 protein: CATSRARPGLRHEQYF
CDR3 DNA: TGTGCCACCAGCAGAGCGCGTCCGGGCTTGAGGCACGAGCAGTACTTC

J gene: TRBJ1-5
V gene: TRBV6-2/TRBV6-3
clone size: once
D gene: .
CDR3 protein: CASSYSLVRQPQHF
CDR3 DNA: TGTGCCAGCAGTTACTCGCTAGTCCGCCAGCCCCAGCATTTT

J gene: TRBJ1-2
V gene: TRBV25-1
clone size: .
D gene: .
CDR3 protein: CASSERFYGYTF
CDR3 DNA: TGTGCCAGCAGTGAGAGGTTCTATGGCTACACCTTC

J gene: TRBJ1-1
V gene: TRBV20-1
clone size: .
D gene: TRBD1
CDR3 protein: CSASRNRGGEAFF
CDR3 DNA: TGCAGTGCTAGTAGAAACAGGGGAGGTGAAGCTTTCTTT

J gene: TRBJ1-2
V gene: TRBV15
clone size: .
D gene: .
CDR3 protein: CATSYDFNYGYTF
CDR3 DNA: TGTGCCACCAGCTACGATTTCAACTATGGCTACACCTTC

J gene: TRBJ2-7
V gene: TRBV5-1
clone size: .
D gene: TRBD2
CDR3 protein: CASSGLAAYEQYF
CDR3 DNA: TGCGCCAGCAGCGGACTAGCGGCCTACGAGCAGTACTTC

J gene: TRBJ2-2
V gene: TRBV5-1
clone size: .
D gene: .
CDR3 protein: CASSLVGPNTGELFF
CDR3 DNA: TGCGCCAGCAGCTTGGTGGGACCGAACACCGGGGAGCTGTTTTTT

J gene: TRBJ2-4
V gene: TRBV7-2
clone size: few
D gene: .
CDR3 protein: CASSLVGTAGKNIQYF
CDR3 DNA: TGTGCCAGCAGCTTAGTCGGGACAGCGGGCAAAAACATTCAGTACTTC

J gene: TRBJ1-5
V gene: TRBV20-1
clone size: .
D gene: .
CDR3 protein: CSARDLGRDNQPQHF
CDR3 DNA: TGCAGTGCTAGAGATCTAGGCAGGGACAATCAGCCCCAGCATTTT

J gene: TRBJ1-2
V gene: TRBV29-1
clone size: few
D gene: .
CDR3 protein: CSVDRQLPAGDYGYTF
CDR3 DNA: TGCAGCGTTGATCGACAGCTCCCTGCTGGAGACTATGGCTACACCTTC

J gene: TRBJ2-1
V gene: TRBV4-3
clone size: few
D gene: .
CDR3 protein: CASSQDWGPNVPVNEHFF
CDR3 DNA: TGCGCCAGCAGCCAAGATTGGGGGCCGAACGTTCCGGTGAATGAGCACTTCTTC

J gene: TRBJ2-7
V gene: TRBV10-3
clone size: few
D gene: .
CDR3 protein: CAISGLAYEQYF
CDR3 DNA: TGTGCCATCAGCGGCCTAGCCTACGAGCAGTACTTC

J gene: TRBJ1-3
V gene: TRBV20-1
clone size: few
D gene: .
CDR3 protein: CSATDGSSGNTIYF
CDR3 DNA: TGCAGTGCTACCGACGGCAGCTCTGGAAACACCATATATTTT

J gene: TRBJ1-4
V gene: TRBV6-5
clone size: few
D gene: .
CDR3 protein: CASSYDQGKANEKLFF
CDR3 DNA: TGTGCCAGCAGTTACGATCAGGGGAAGGCGAATGAAAAACTGTTTTTT

J gene: TRBJ2-3
V gene: TRBV3-1
clone size: .
D gene: TRBD2
CDR3 protein: CASKRLAGDTDTQYF
CDR3 DNA: TGTGCCAGCAAACGCTTAGCGGGGGACACAGATACGCAGTATTTT

J gene: TRBJ1-2
V gene: TRBV7-8
clone size: few
D gene: TRBD1
CDR3 protein: CASSSPARQGLSGGYTF
CDR3 DNA: TGTGCCAGCAGCTCACCAGCTAGACAGGGCCTGTCCGGGGGCTACACCTTC

J gene: TRBJ2-5
V gene: TRBV6-5
clone size: few
D gene: TRBD2
CDR3 protein: CASSYPTGTSGQETQYF
CDR3 DNA: TGTGCCAGCAGTTACCCTACGGGGACTAGCGGCCAAGAGACCCAGTACTTC

J gene: TRBJ1-4
V gene: TRBV11-2
clone size: few
D gene: .
CDR3 protein: CASSSSTNEKLFF
CDR3 DNA: TGTGCCAGCAGCTCCTCAACTAATGAAAAACTGTTTTTT

J gene: TRBJ2-2
V gene: TRBV11-1
clone size: .
D gene: .
CDR3 protein: CASSLELFWRDDTGELFF
CDR3 DNA: TGTGCCAGCAGCTTAGAGTTATTCTGGCGGGACGACACCGGGGAGCTGTTTTTT

J gene: TRBJ1-4
V gene: TRBV10-3
clone size: .
D gene: .
CDR3 protein: CAICFGVGNEKLFF
CDR3 DNA: TGTGCCATCTGTTTCGGGGTAGGAAATGAAAAACTGTTTTTT

J gene: TRBJ2-2
V gene: TRBV14
clone size: few
D gene: .
CDR3 protein: CASSQVGSSGELFF
CDR3 DNA: TGTGCCAGCAGCCAAGTAGGGAGCTCCGGGGAGCTGTTTTTT

J gene: TRBJ2-5
V gene: TRBV7-9
clone size: few
D gene: .
CDR3 protein: CASSLRQIRETQYF
CDR3 DNA: TGTGCCAGCAGCTTACGACAGATCCGGGAGACCCAGTACTTC

J gene: TRBJ2-2
V gene: TRBV9
clone size: .
D gene: .
CDR3 protein: CASSVARGGSKTGELFF
CDR3 DNA: TGTGCCAGCAGCGTAGCGAGGGGGGGGAGTAAGACCGGGGAGCTGTTTTTT

J gene: TRBJ2-2
V gene: TRBV6-1
clone size: .
D gene: .
CDR3 protein: CASSHFAHENTGELFF
CDR3 DNA: TGTGCCAGCAGCCATTTCGCTCATGAGAACACCGGGGAGCTGTTTTTT

J gene: TRBJ1-5
V gene: TRBV4-3
clone size: few
D gene: .
CDR3 protein: CASSQDRVGNQPQHF
CDR3 DNA: TGCGCCAGCAGCCAAGACAGGGTTGGAAATCAGCCCCAGCATTTT

J gene: TRBJ1-1
V gene: TRBV2
clone size: few
D gene: .
CDR3 protein: CASSEALQAFF
CDR3 DNA: TGTGCCAGCAGTGAAGCGCTTCAAGCTTTCTTT

J gene: TRBJ2-7
V gene: TRBV24-1
clone size: few
D gene: .
CDR3 protein: CATSDPRGSGSEQYF
CDR3 DNA: TGTGCCACCAGTGATCCCAGGGGTAGTGGCTCCGAGCAGTACTTC

J gene: TRBJ2-3
V gene: TRBV28
clone size: .
D gene: TRBD2
CDR3 protein: CASSFGLEGRGDTQYF
CDR3 DNA: TGTGCCAGCAGTTTCGGACTAGAAGGCCGAGGAGATACGCAGTATTTT

J gene: TRBJ2-3
V gene: TRBV7-9
clone size: .
D gene: TRBD1
CDR3 protein: CASRRDRSTDTQYF
CDR3 DNA: TGTGCCAGCAGAAGGGACAGGAGCACAGATACGCAGTATTTT

J gene: TRBJ2-1
V gene: TRBV28
clone size: few
D gene: .
CDR3 protein: CASSFAVREQFF
CDR3 DNA: TGTGCCAGCAGTTTCGCAGTCCGTGAGCAGTTCTTC

J gene: TRBJ1-5
V gene: TRBV4-3
clone size: few
D gene: .
CDR3 protein: CASSRQWSNQPQHF
CDR3 DNA: TGCGCCAGCAGCAGACAGTGGAGCAATCAGCCCCAGCATTTT

J gene: TRBJ1-6
V gene: TRBV6-1
clone size: .
D gene: TRBD1
CDR3 protein: CASSMTGDSSPLHF
CDR3 DNA: TGTGCCAGCAGTATGACAGGGGATAGCTCACCCCTCCACTTT

J gene: TRBJ2-2
V gene: TRBV4-3
clone size: few
D gene: TRBD2
CDR3 protein: CASSQELAGYTGELFF
CDR3 DNA: TGCGCCAGCAGCCAAGAACTAGCGGGGTACACCGGGGAGCTGTTTTTT

J gene: TRBJ2-7
V gene: TRBV7-2
clone size: .
D gene: TRBD1
CDR3 protein: CASSQGAQQYF
CDR3 DNA: TGTGCCAGCAGCCAGGGGGCGCAGCAGTACTTC

J gene: TRBJ2-1
V gene: TRBV12-3/TRBV12-4
clone size: .
D gene: .
CDR3 protein: CASSLLAASSYNEQFF
CDR3 DNA: TGTGCCAGCAGTTTACTCGCGGCAAGCTCCTACAATGAGCAGTTCTTC

J gene: TRBJ2-5
V gene: TRBV20-1
clone size: few
D gene: .
CDR3 protein: CSASGGGLETQYF
CDR3 DNA: TGCAGTGCTAGTGGAGGGGGATTAGAGACCCAGTACTTC

J gene: TRBJ2-1
V gene: TRBV7-9
clone size: few
D gene: .
CDR3 protein: CASSLAGVLNEQFF
CDR3 DNA: TGTGCCAGCAGCTTAGCGGGAGTCCTTAATGAGCAGTTCTTC

J gene: TRBJ2-5
V gene: TRBV19
clone size: few
D gene: TRBD2
CDR3 protein: CASSMLRGNQETQYF
CDR3 DNA: TGTGCCAGTAGTATGTTGCGGGGGAACCAAGAGACCCAGTACTTC

J gene: TRBJ2-2
V gene: TRBV12-3/TRBV12-4
clone size: few
D gene: .
CDR3 protein: CASNPGNTGELFF
CDR3 DNA: TGTGCCAGCAATCCGGGTAACACCGGGGAGCTGTTTTTT

J gene: TRBJ1-6
V gene: TRBV27
clone size: .
D gene: .
CDR3 protein: CASTLSSYNSPLHF
CDR3 DNA: TGTGCCAGCACTTTGAGCAGCTATAATTCACCCCTCCACTTT

J gene: TRBJ2-2
V gene: TRBV27
clone size: .
D gene: .
CDR3 protein: CASSSPGQIRGGTGELFF
CDR3 DNA: TGTGCCAGCAGTTCCCCGGGACAGATCCGCGGGGGCACCGGGGAGCTGTTTTTT

J gene: TRBJ1-4
V gene: TRBV20-1
clone size: few
D gene: .
CDR3 protein: CSGIAPSINEKLFF
CDR3 DNA: TGCAGTGGAATTGCCCCGTCGATTAATGAAAAACTGTTTTTT

J gene: TRBJ2-3
V gene: TRBV5-1
clone size: .
D gene: .
CDR3 protein: CASSPGTLTSTDTQYF
CDR3 DNA: TGCGCCAGCAGCCCTGGGACCCTGACTAGCACAGATACGCAGTATTTT